The sequence of this TCR beta chain was determined in a study of T cell changes during pregnancy in multiple sclerosis. V was shortened by 0 bases and J by 6 bases, with 8 bases between the two germline ends. CDR3 length: 13 amino acids. The V gene's germline CDR1 is SEHNR and CDR2 FQNEAQ (reference sequence). This table comes from immunoSEQ multiplex PCR, and its TCRdb copy is limited to in-frame clones, with some not included. The table includes about 40,000 clones, around 90% detected once. Sequencing was performed on CD4+ T cells from peripheral blood mononuclear cells, taken before pregnancy. The clonotype was recovered from a female donor with multiple sclerosis, enrolled in a pregnancy study. The V gene is TRBV7-9, the J gene TRBJ1-1; D unresolved. CDR3 nucleotides: TGTGCCAGCAGCTTAGCAGGGAGAGCTGAAGCTTTCTTT. This gives the protein CASSLAGRAEAFF.